Listed here is a single T cell receptor beta chain. This entry belongs to a study of blood T cell repertoires in COVID-19. Looking at the study overall: Samples of COVID-19 (acute and convalescent) were obtained from the United States, Italy and Spain. In each case, the material was cDNA or gDNA derived from T cells, B-cell-depleted T cells, or PBMCs.

Methods used by the authors: Estimation of nucleated cell counts relied on the amplification of reference gene primers. The repertoire was sequenced with immunoSEQ multiplex PCR; TCRdb's copy has only in-frame clones and lacks some. That table supplies the V and J calls and clone size; D and trimming were determined from the DNA. Of 240,000 or so clones listed, about 90% are singletons. The CDR3 is made up of 16 amino acids. With 6 bases clipped from V and 3 bases from J, the junction kept 6 bases outside the gene matches. CDR1 is MDHEN, CDR2 SYDVKM, per germline. The sample taken for sequencing was peripheral blood. The TCR comes from a man in his sixties with acute or convalescent COVID-19. The gene calls are TRBV28 and TRBJ2-1, with 12 bases fitting TRBD2. CDR3 bases: TGTGCCAGCAGGCCTCCGGGACTAGCGGGCTACAATGAGCAGTTCTTC. Translating gives CASRPPGLAGYNEQFF. The variable domain in full, with the rest retrieved from reference TRBV28 and TRBJ2-1, is DVKVTQSSRYLVKRTGEKVFLECVQDMDHENMFWYRQDPGLGLRLIYFSYDVKMKEKGDIPEGYSVSREKKERFSLILESASTNQTSMYLCASRPPGLAGYNEQFFGPGTRLTVL.